These 8 T cell receptor beta chains were sequenced from one sample in a study of CD8 T cells in Susac syndrome. With random hexamers, reverse transcription was performed on roughly 0.5 to 1 ug of RNA. Each CDR3 protein gets one entry after TCRdb re-called the immunoSEQ multiplex PCR reads with MiXCR. The table has over 100,000 distinct CDR3 sequences, roughly 94% seen once. What was sequenced was CD8+ T cells from PBMCs. These receptors were obtained from a human donor with Susac syndrome.

This chain links TRBV29-1 with TRBJ2-1, with D possibly matching TRBD2 (6 bases). Germline-derived CDR1 and CDR2 are SQVTM and ANQGSEA. The length of the CDR3 is 12 residues. Trimming stripped 6 bases from V and 8 bases from J, with 14 bases between. DNA of the CDR3: TGCAGCGTGGGGAGGTGGCAGGATGAGCAGTTCTTC. Amino acids: CSVGRWQDEQFF.

This sequence joins TRBV9 and TRBJ1-1, with D uncertain. This CDR3 comprises 14 residues. The germline V gene encodes CDR1 SGDLS and CDR2 YYNGEE. Trimming pared 3 bases from V and 1 base from J, leaving 10 bases between. The DNA for the CDR3 is TGTGCCAGCAGCGCATTCGGACCGAACACTGAAGCTTTCTTT. Amino acids: CASSAFGPNTEAFF.

The chain couples TRBV19 to TRBJ1-5, with 9 bases aligning to TRBD1. There are 15 residues in the CDR3. V lost 4 bases, J lost 6 bases, and 7 bases stayed unmatched. Germline V CDR1 and CDR2: LNHDA, SQIVND (reference sequence). CDR3 protein: CASSRDREGAQPQHF. The CDR3 DNA reads as TGTGCCAGTAGTAGGGACAGGGAAGGCGCTCAGCCCCAGCATTTT. The variable domain in full, completed from reference TRBV19 and TRBJ1-5, reads DGGITQSPKYLFRKEGQNVTLSCEQNLNHDAMYWYRQDPGQGLRLIYYSQIVNDFQKGDIAEGYSVSREKKESFPLTVTSAQKNPTAFYLCASSRDREGAQPQHFGDGTRLSIL.

CDR3 coding DNA: TGTGCCAGCAGCCCGGACAGTGACACTGAAGCTTTCTTT. This codes for CASSPDSDTEAFF. The chain is built from TRBV13 and TRBJ1-1, with a weak D call TRBD1 (6 bases). From germline, CDR1 is PRHDT and CDR2 FYEKMQ (reference sequence). The CDR3 length is 13 residues. V gave up 5 bases and J gave up 3 bases, with 10 bases separating them.

The rearrangement uses TRBV7-6 and TRBJ2-7; TRBD2 matches at 8 bases. The CDR3 contains 15 residues. The V gene's germline CDR1 is SGHVS and CDR2 FNYEAQ. V lost 5 bases and J lost 4; bases outside the gene matches: 10. The chain's CDR3 is CASSPERGLQYEQYF. The CDR3 region has the DNA TGTGCCAGCAGCCCGGAGCGGGGGCTCCAATACGAGCAGTACTTC. The whole variable domain, remainder taken from reference TRBV7-6 and TRBJ2-7, is GAGVSQSPRYKVTKRGQDVALRCDPISGHVSLYWYRQALGQGPEFLTYFNYEAQQDKSGLPNDRFSAERPEGSISTLTIQRTEQRDSAMYRCASSPERGLQYEQYFGPGTRLTVT.

The J gene is TRBJ2-3, the V gene TRBV7-9; no clear D. V gave up 4 bases and J gave up 2 bases, with 4 bases separating them. This CDR3 is built from 12 residues. Per the germline V gene, CDR1 is SEHNR and CDR2 is FQNEAQ (reference sequence). In nucleotides, the CDR3 is TGTGCCAGCAGCTCGACCACAGATACGCAGTATTTT. Its protein product is CASSSTTDTQYF.

Only one count was recorded for this clonotype. J is TRBJ1-6 and V is TRBV6-5; TRBD1 might be the D (6 bases). Trimming removed 5 bases at V and 10 bases at J, with 15 bases between. Germline assignment: CDR1 MNHEY and CDR2 SVGAGI. The CDR3 spans 14 residues. As DNA, the CDR3 is TGTGCCAGCAGTGTGACAGGCACGGGGTCACCCCTCCACTTT. Its translation: CASSVTGTGSPLHF.

CDR3 sequence (DNA): TGTGCCAGCAGCCAAGCGATAAGCCTCGGGCGCACAGATACGCAGTATTTT. Translation: CASSQAISLGRTDTQYF. The rearrangement uses TRBV4-2 and TRBJ2-3; no clear D gene. CDR3 length: 17 amino acids. Germline values: CDR1 LGHNA, CDR2 YNFKEQ. Trimming left V 1 base short and J 1 base short, with 15 bases between.